Each of the 4 T cell receptor beta chains below was sequenced from the same sample in a study of T-cell reconstitution after alpha-beta-depleted transplantation in children. Preparation of the TCRbeta library used unique molecular identifiers. TCRdb processed the PCR reads anew with MiXCR; each CDR3 protein has one entry. The sample has hundreds of thousands of distinct CDR3 sequences, about 17% seen once; the top ten hold under 30%. The input for sequencing was PBMCs, mostly from graft donor cells, taken 360 days after TCRalphabeta/CD19-depleted stem cell transplant. The receptors derive from a boy in the first two years of life who had a stem cell transplant for Wiskott-Aldrich syndrome, so the T cells may come from the graft donor.

The V gene is TRBV24-1, the J gene TRBJ2-3; TRBD1 is a possible D gene (5 bases). Germline V gene lookup returns CDR1 KGHDR and CDR2 SFDVKD. This CDR3 has 13 residues. The V end lost 1 base, the J end lost 5 bases, and 6 bases lay between the germline ends. The CDR3 DNA is TGTGCCACCAGTGATTTTAGGGGAGATACGCAGTATTTT. Its translation is CATSDFRGDTQYF.

Only a few counts were recorded for this clonotype. The chain is built from TRBV7-2 and TRBJ1-4; D remains unclear. This CDR3 is 13 amino acids long. The germline V gene has CDR1 SGHTA and CDR2 FQGNSA. V was cut by 3 bases and J by 8 bases, with 10 bases left in between. In nucleotides, the CDR3 is TGTGCCAGCAGCTTTTCCTTGGCAGAAAAACTGTTTTTT. Amino acids: CASSFSLAEKLFF.

The rearrangement joins TRBV20-1 to TRBJ2-1, with D perhaps matching TRBD2 (6 bases). CDR1 and CDR2 (germline): DFQATT, SNEGSKA (reference sequence). The CDR3 length is 15 residues. Deletions cut 2 bases from V and 5 bases from J, with 16 bases between. The CDR3 bases are TGCAGTGCTAGAATTGGGGGGACTGGAAACAATGAGCAGTTCTTC. Its translation: CSARIGGTGNNEQFF.

This clonotype came up a few times. The genes are TRBV20-1 and TRBJ2-2, with TRBD2 matching over 8 bases. V was pared by 0 bases and J by 4 bases, with 7 bases of the junction left unmatched. This CDR3 contains 16 residues. CDR1 is DFQATT and CDR2 is SNEGSKA in the germline V gene (reference sequence). The CDR3 sequence: CSARDLKRESTGELFF. Written as DNA, the CDR3 is TGCAGTGCTAGAGATCTCAAGCGGGAGAGCACCGGGGAGCTGTTTTTT.